A selection of T cell receptor beta chains follows, all from one sample in a study of T cell responses to AZD1222 COVID-19 vaccine. Generated by immunoSEQ multiplex PCR, the TCRdb table keeps only in-frame clones and is missing some. The sample consists of roughly 120,000 clones, about 86% of them appearing once. The input for sequencing was peripheral blood, taken 28 days after the second AZD1222 dose. All receptors derive from an adult who received the AZD1222 COVID-19 vaccine. Both conserved end residues are part of each CDR3. The order of the fields is D gene, clone size, V gene, J gene, CDR3 DNA, CDR3 protein. A D gene is named only where the DNA matches it firmly. Expanded clones are given a class, and other clones once, few, many or no size at all.

NA	NA	TRBV6-6	TRBJ1-3	TGTGCCAGCAGGAGAGAACAGGGTGGGGACACCATATATTTT	CASRREQGGDTIYF
NA	NA	TRBV5-1	TRBJ1-1	TGCGCCAGCAGCTTGTGGGGAGACGGTACTGAAGCTTTCTTT	CASSLWGDGTEAFF
NA	once	TRBV7-9	TRBJ1-5	TGTGCCAGCAGCACCGGGTCTAGTAATCAGCCCCAGCATTTT	CASSTGSSNQPQHF
TRBD2	NA	TRBV6-2/TRBV6-3	TRBJ2-3	TGTGCCAGCAGTTATCGCGGGGGGGTAGTTATGAGCACAGATACGCAGTATTTT	CASSYRGGVVMSTDTQYF
NA	NA	TRBV2	TRBJ2-2	TGTGCCAGCAGTGAAGTGCCAGGGTACACCGGGGAGCTGTTTTTT	CASSEVPGYTGELFF
NA	few	TRBV19	TRBJ1-5	TGTGCCAGTAGTATATCCGGGATTAGGCCCCAGCATTTT	CASSISGIRPQHF
NA	NA	TRBV9	TRBJ2-3	TGTGCCAGCAGCGTAAGTCTTCGAGGTGCAGATACGCAGTATTTT	CASSVSLRGADTQYF
NA	NA	TRBV6-1	TRBJ1-2	TGTGCCAGCAGTGAAGCCGGGGGTCTTAACTATGGCTACACCTTC	CASSEAGGLNYGYTF
NA	NA	TRBV27	TRBJ1-2	TGTGCCAGCAGTCCGGACAGCAGCATTAACTATGGCTACACCTTC	CASSPDSSINYGYTF
TRBD1	few	TRBV27	TRBJ1-6	TGTGCCAGCAGTACAAACCGGGACAGAAGATCACCCCTCCACTTT	CASSTNRDRRSPLHF
TRBD1	NA	TRBV7-3	TRBJ1-5	TGTGCCAGCAGCCAGGGGGCTAGTCAGCCCCAGCATTTT	CASSQGASQPQHF
TRBD1	NA	TRBV5-6	TRBJ2-7	TGTGCCAGCAGCTCGCTGCTAGGGACAGGGACCCAGGTTCACGAGCAGTACTTC	CASSSLLGTGTQVHEQYF
TRBD1	NA	TRBV5-4	TRBJ1-2	TGTGCCAGCAGCTCGACAGGGTTCGGGGGCTACACCTTC	CASSSTGFGGYTF
NA	NA	TRBV7-2	TRBJ1-6	TGTGCCAGCAGCTTGGGCGGTTACTCCTATAATTCACCCCTCCACTTT	CASSLGGYSYNSPLHF
TRBD2	NA	TRBV5-1	TRBJ2-1	TGCGCCAGCAGCTTGGGACTAGCGGGAGGTGTTGGGGTATACGGCTCATACAATGAGCAGTTCTTC	CASSLGLAGGVGVYGSYNEQFF
TRBD1	NA	TRBV5-5	TRBJ1-2	TGTGCCAGCAAACAAACAGGGGCTCGAGGCTACACCTTC	CASKQTGARGYTF
NA	NA	TRBV4-1	TRBJ2-2	TGCGCCAGCAGCCAAGTCCTGGGGCCCACCGGGGAGCTGTTTTTT	CASSQVLGPTGELFF
NA	NA	TRBV3-1/TRBV3-2	TRBJ1-2	TGTGCCAGCAGCCACGCAAACCCGAGGAGCTATGGCTACACCTTC	CASSHANPRSYGYTF
NA	NA	TRBV6-5	TRBJ1-3	TGTGCCAGCACCTCAACCGGGGTTCTTGGAAACACCATATATTTT	CASTSTGVLGNTIYF
NA	NA	TRBV2	TRBJ1-5	TGTGCCAGCAGTGAAGCCAATCAGCCCCAGCATTTT	CASSEANQPQHF
TRBD1	NA	TRBV24-1	TRBJ1-5	TGTGCCACCAGTCGGAACAACAGGGGGCCCAATCAGCCCCAGCATTTT	CATSRNNRGPNQPQHF
NA	few	TRBV5-1	TRBJ1-1	TGCGCCAGCAGCCTACAGGGTTACGCTGAAGCTTTCTTT	CASSLQGYAEAFF
NA	NA	TRBV3-1/TRBV3-2	TRBJ2-2	TGTGCCAGCAGCCAAGGGGACGGGGAGCTGTTTTTT	CASSQGDGELFF
NA	NA	TRBV9	TRBJ1-6	TGTGCCAGCAGCAAGTACGGGGGTAATTCACCCCTCCACTTT	CASSKYGGNSPLHF
TRBD2	NA	TRBV12-3/TRBV12-4	TRBJ2-5	TGTGCCAGCAGTTCAATGGGAGGGGAGACCCAGTACTTC	CASSSMGGETQYF
NA	NA	TRBV6-5	TRBJ2-3	TGTGCCAGCAGCAAAGGCCCTACGCAGTATTTT	CASSKGPTQYF
NA	once	TRBV10-3	TRBJ1-4	TGTGCCATTACTCCCCCGGGCTTTAATGAAAAACTGTTTTTT	CAITPPGFNEKLFF
NA	NA	TRBV5-1	TRBJ1-5	TGCGCCAGCAGCTTGGGGCCCGGCAGCAATCAGCCCCAGCATTTT	CASSLGPGSNQPQHF
NA	NA	TRBV19	TRBJ1-3	TGTGCCAGCCCCCGAAGGGTAAACACCATATATTTT	CASPRRVNTIYF
NA	NA	TRBV7-8	TRBJ2-2	TGTGCCAGCAGCCCTAACATCGGGGAGCTGTTTTTT	CASSPNIGELFF
TRBD1	NA	TRBV5-5	TRBJ2-7	TGTGCCAGCAGCTTGACCCAACGACAGGGGACTTACGAGCAGTACTTC	CASSLTQRQGTYEQYF
NA	NA	TRBV28	TRBJ2-1	TGTGCCAGCAGTTTAAGACTTGAGCAGTTCTTC	CASSLRLEQFF